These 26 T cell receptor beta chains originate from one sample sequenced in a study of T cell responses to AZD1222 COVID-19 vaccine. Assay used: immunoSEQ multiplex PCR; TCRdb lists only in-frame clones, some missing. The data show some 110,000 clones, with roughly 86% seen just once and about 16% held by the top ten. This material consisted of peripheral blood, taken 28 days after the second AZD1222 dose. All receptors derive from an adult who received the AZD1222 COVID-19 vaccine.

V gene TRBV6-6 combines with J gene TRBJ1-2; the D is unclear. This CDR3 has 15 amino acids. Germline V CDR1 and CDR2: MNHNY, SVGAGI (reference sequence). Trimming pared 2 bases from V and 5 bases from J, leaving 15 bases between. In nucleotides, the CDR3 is TGTGCCAGCAGTTACCCCTTGAGGGTCCCTTATGGCTACACCTTC. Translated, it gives CASSYPLRVPYGYTF.

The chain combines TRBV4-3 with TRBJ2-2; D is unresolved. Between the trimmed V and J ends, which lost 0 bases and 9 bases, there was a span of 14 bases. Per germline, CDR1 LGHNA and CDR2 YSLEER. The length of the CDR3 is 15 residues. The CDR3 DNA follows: TGCGCCAGCAGCCAAGACTTTAGCCCCCACCGGGAGCTGTTTTTT. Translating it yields CASSQDFSPHRELFF.

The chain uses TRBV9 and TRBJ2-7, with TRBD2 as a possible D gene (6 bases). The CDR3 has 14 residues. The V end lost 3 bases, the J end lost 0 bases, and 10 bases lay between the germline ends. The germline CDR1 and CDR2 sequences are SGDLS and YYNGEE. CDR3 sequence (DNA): TGTGCCAGCAGCGAGGGACTCAGCTCCTACGAGCAGTACTTC. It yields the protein CASSEGLSSYEQYF.

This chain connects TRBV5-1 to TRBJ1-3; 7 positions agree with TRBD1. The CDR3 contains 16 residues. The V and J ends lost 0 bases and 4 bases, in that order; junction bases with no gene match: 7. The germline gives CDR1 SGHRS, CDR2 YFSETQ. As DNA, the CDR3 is TGCGCCAGCAGCTTGGACCTAACAGGGGCCGGAAACACCATATATTTT. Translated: CASSLDLTGAGNTIYF.

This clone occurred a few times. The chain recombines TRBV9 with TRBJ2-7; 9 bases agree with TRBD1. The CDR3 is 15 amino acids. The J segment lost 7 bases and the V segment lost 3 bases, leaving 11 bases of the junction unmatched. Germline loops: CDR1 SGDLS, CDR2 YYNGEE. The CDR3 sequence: CASSGTGTGIGEQYF. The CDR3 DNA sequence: TGTGCCAGCAGCGGGACCGGGACAGGGATCGGAGAGCAGTACTTC. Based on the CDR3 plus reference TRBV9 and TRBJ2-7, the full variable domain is DSGVTQTPKHLITATGQRVTLRCSPRSGDLSVYWYQQSLDQGLQFLIQYYNGEERAKGNILERFSAQQFPDLHSELNLSSLELGDSALYFCASSGTGTGIGEQYFGPGTRLTVT.

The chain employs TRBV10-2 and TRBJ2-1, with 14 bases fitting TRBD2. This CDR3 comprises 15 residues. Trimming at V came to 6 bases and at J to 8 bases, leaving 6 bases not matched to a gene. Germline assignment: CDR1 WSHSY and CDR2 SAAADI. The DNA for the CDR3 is TGCGCCAGCAGCCTGACTAGCGGGAGGGCCTATGAGCAGTTCTTC. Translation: CASSLTSGRAYEQFF.

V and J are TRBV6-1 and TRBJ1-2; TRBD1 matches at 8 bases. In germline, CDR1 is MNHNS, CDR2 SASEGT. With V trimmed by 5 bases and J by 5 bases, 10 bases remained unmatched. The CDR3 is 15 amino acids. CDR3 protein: CASSSSDREIYGYTF. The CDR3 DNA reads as TGTGCCAGCAGTTCGTCGGACAGGGAGATATATGGCTACACCTTC.

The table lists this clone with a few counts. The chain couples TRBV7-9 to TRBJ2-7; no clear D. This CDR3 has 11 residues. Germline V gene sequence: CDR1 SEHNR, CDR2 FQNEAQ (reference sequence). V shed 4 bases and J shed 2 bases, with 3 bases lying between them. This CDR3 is CASSSPYEQYF. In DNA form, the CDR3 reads TGTGCCAGCAGCTCGCCCTACGAGCAGTACTTC.

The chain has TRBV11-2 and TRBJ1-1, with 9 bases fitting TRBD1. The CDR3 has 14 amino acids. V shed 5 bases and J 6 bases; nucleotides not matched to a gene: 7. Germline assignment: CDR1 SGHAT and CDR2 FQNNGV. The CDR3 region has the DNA TGTGCCAGCAGCGTAGGGGACAGGGACGCTGAAGCTTTCTTT. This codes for CASSVGDRDAEAFF.

Here the CDR3 DNA reads TGTGCCAGTAGTATAGGGCGGGGGGCGAGTGAGCAGTTCTTC. Protein: CASSIGRGASEQFF. The rearrangement uses TRBV19 and TRBJ2-1; 8 bases are shared with TRBD2. This CDR3 region has 14 residues. CDR1 and CDR2 (germline): LNHDA, SQIVND (reference sequence). Trimming at V came to 1 base and at J to 9 bases, leaving 5 bases not matched to a gene.

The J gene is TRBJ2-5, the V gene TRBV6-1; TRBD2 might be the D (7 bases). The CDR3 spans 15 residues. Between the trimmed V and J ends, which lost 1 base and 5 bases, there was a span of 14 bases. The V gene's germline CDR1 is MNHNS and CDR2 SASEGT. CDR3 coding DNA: TGTGCCAGCAGTGAAGGAGGGGGGGGAGGGGAGACCCAGTACTTC. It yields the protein CASSEGGGGGETQYF.

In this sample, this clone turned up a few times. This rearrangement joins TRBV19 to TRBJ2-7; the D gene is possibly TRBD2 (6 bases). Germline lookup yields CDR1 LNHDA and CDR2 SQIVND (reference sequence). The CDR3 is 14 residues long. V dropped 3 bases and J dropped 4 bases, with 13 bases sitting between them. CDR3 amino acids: CASSMGVGGYEQYF. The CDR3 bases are TGTGCCAGTAGTATGGGTGTTGGAGGGTACGAGCAGTACTTC.

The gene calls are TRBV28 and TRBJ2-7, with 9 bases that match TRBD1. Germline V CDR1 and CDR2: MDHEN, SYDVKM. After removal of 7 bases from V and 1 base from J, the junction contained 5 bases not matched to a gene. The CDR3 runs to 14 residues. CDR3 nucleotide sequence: TGTGCCAGCACCGAGACAGGGGGGTCCTACGAGCAGTACTTC. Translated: CASTETGGSYEQYF.

In DNA, the CDR3 is TGTGCCAGCAGCTTAGACAGGACAGGGAGCTACGAGCAGTACTTC. Translating gives CASSLDRTGSYEQYF. The V call is TRBV7-8, the J call TRBJ2-7; TRBD1 aligns across 8 bases. The CDR3 runs to 15 residues. Germline V gene data show CDR1 as SGHVS and CDR2 as FQNEAQ. J lost 3 bases, V lost 1 base, and 5 bases had no gene match.

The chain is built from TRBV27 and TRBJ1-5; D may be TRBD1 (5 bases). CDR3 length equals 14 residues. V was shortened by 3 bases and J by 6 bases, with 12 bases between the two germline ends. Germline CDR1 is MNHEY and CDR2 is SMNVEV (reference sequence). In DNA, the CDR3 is TGTGCCAGCAGTTTCGGGGGGAGCGGTCAGCCCCAGCATTTT. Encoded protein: CASSFGGSGQPQHF.

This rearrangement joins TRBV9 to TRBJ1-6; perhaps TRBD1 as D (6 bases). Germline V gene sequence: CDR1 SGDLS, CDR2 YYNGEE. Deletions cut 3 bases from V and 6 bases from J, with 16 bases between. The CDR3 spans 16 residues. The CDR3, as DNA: TGTGCCAGCAGCGGTGACGGGGGCGCCGGTAATTCACCCCTCCACTTT. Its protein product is CASSGDGGAGNSPLHF.

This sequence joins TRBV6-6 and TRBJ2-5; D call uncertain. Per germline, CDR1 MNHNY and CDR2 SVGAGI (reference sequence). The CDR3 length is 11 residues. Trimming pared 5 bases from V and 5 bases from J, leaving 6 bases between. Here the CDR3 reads CASSGQETQYF. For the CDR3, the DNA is TGTGCCAGCAGTGGTCAGGAGACCCAGTACTTC.

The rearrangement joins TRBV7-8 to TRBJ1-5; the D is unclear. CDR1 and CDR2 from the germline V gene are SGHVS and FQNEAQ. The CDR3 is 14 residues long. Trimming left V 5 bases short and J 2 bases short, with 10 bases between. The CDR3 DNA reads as TGTGCCAGCAGCCTAGGTAGGCGCAATCAGCCCCAGCATTTT. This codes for CASSLGRRNQPQHF.

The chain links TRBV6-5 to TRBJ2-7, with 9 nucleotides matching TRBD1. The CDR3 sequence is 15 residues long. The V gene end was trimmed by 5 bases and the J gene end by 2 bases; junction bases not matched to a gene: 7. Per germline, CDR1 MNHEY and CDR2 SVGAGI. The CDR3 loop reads CASSSPGTGTYEQYF. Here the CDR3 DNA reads TGTGCCAGCAGTAGCCCCGGGACAGGGACCTACGAGCAGTACTTC.

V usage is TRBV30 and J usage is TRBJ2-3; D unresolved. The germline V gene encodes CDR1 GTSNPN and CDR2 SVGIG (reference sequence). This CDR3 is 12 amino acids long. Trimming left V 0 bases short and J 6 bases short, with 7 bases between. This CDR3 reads CAWSVASDTQYF. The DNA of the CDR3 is TGTGCCTGGAGTGTAGCGTCGGATACGCAGTATTTT.

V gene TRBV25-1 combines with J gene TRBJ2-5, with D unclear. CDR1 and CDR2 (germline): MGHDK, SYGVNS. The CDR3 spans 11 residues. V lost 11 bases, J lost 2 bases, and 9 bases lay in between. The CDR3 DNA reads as TGTGCCGCTGGGCGACAAGAGACCCAGTACTTC. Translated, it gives CAAGRQETQYF.

The CDR3 region is CAWSAGGSYEQYF. The CDR3, as DNA: TGTGCCTGGAGTGCCGGGGGCTCCTACGAGCAGTACTTC. The rearrangement links TRBV30 to TRBJ2-7; a weak D match, TRBD2 (6 bases). The germline gives CDR1 GTSNPN, CDR2 SVGIG (reference sequence). This CDR3 spans 13 amino acids. Trimming cost V 1 base and J 0 bases, with 7 bases left between them.

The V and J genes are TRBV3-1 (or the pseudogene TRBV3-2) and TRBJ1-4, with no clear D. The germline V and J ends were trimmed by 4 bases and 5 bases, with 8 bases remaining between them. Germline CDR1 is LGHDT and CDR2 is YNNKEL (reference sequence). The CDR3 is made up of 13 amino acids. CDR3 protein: CASSLFLNEKLFF. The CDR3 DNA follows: TGTGCCAGCAGCCTCTTCCTAAATGAAAAACTGTTTTTT.

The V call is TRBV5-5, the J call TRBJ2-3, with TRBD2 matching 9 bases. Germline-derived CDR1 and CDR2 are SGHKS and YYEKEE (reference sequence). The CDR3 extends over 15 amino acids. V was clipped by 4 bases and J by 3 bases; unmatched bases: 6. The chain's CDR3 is CASSLGTSPTDTQYF. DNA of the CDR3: TGTGCCAGCAGCCTCGGGACTAGCCCGACAGATACGCAGTATTTT.

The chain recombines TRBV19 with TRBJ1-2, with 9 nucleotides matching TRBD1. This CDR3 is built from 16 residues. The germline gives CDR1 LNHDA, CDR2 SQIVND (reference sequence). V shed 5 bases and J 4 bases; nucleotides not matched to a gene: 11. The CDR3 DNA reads TGTGCCAGTAGTCTCGGGACAGGGAATTTTGGCTATGGCTACACCTTC. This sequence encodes CASSLGTGNFGYGYTF.

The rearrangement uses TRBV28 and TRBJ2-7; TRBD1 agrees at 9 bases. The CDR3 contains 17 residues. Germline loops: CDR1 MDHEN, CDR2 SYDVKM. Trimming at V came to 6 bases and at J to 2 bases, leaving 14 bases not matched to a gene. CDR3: CASSHDRDRVPPYEQYF. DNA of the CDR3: TGTGCCAGCAGCCATGACCGGGACAGGGTGCCCCCCTACGAGCAGTACTTC.